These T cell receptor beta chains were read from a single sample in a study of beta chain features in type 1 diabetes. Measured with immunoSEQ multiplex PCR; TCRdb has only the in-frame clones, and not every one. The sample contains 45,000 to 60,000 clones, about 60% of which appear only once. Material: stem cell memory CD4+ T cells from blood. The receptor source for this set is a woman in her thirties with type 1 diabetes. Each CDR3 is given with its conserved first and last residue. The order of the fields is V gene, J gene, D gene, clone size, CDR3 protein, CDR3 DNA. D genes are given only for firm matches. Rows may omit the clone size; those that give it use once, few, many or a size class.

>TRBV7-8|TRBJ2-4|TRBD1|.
CASSLERDRGDIQYF
TGTGCCAGCAGCTTAGAAAGAGACAGGGGCGACATTCAGTACTTC
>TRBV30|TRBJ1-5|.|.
CAGGDKGPQHF
TGTGCCGGGGGGGACAAGGGACCACAGCATTTT
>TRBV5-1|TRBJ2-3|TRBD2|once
CASSLGASGMTDTQYF
TGCGCCAGCAGCTTGGGCGCTAGCGGGATGACAGATACGCAGTATTTT
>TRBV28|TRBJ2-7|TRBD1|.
CASTTTGTGVTYEQYF
TGTGCCAGCACCACAACCGGGACAGGGGTTACCTACGAGCAGTACTTC
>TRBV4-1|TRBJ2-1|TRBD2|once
CASSQPGTRYNEQFF
TGCGCCAGCAGCCAACCCGGGACTAGATACAATGAGCAGTTCTTC
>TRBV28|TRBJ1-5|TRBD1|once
CASSSVGTGEGQPQHF
TGTGCCAGCAGTAGCGTCGGGACAGGGGAAGGTCAGCCCCAGCATTTT
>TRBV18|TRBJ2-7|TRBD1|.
CASSPQETGGYEQYF
TGTGCCAGCTCACCACAGGAAACAGGGGGGTACGAGCAGTACTTC
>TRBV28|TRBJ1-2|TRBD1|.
CAGQANNYGYTF
TGTGCGGGACAGGCTAATAACTATGGCTACACCTTC
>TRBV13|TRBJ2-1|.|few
CASRGSLNEQFF
TGTGCCAGCCGAGGTAGCTTGAATGAGCAGTTCTTC
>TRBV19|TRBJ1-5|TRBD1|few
CASSIPQGAEGQPQHF
TGTGCCAGTAGTATCCCCCAGGGGGCAGAAGGACAGCCCCAGCATTTT
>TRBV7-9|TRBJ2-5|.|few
CASSSQGGTQETQYF
TGTGCCAGCAGCTCCCAGGGAGGGACACAAGAGACCCAGTACTTC
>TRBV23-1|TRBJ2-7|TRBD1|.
CASSQKFLSERDRANHEQYF
TGCGCCAGCAGTCAAAAGTTCTTAAGTGAGCGGGACAGGGCAAACCACGAGCAGTACTTC
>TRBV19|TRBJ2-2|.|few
CASSIFLAQANTGELFF
TGTGCCAGTAGTATATTCCTAGCGCAAGCGAACACCGGGGAGCTGTTTTTT
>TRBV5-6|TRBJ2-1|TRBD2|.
CASSPTGAGGYNEQFF
TGTGCCAGCAGCCCGACTGGGGCGGGAGGGTACAATGAGCAGTTCTTC
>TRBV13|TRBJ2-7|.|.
CASSFRRTSYEQYF
TGTGCCAGCAGCTTCAGGCGCACCTCCTACGAGCAGTACTTC
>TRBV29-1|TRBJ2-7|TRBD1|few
CSARDRDYEQYF
TGCAGCGCAAGGGACAGGGACTACGAGCAGTACTTC
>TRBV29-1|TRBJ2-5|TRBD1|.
CSPLVGTGQETQYF
TGCAGCCCGTTAGTAGGGACAGGCCAAGAGACCCAGTACTTC
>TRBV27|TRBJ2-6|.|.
CASSFRRGSGANVLTF
TGTGCCAGCAGTTTCAGGCGGGGCTCTGGGGCCAACGTCCTGACTTTC
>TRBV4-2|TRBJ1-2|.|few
CASSQGAANYGYTF
TGTGCCAGCAGCCAAGGCGCGGCTAACTATGGCTACACCTTC
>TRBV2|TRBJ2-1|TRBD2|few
CASSTTPGLGLEQFF
TGTGCCAGCAGTACCACGCCGGGACTAGGGCTTGAGCAGTTCTTC
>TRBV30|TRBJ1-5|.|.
CAWGSNQPQHF
TGTGCCTGGGGCAGCAATCAGCCCCAGCATTTT
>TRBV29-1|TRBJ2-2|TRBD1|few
CSGYTGASGELFF
TGCAGCGGATATACAGGGGCGAGCGGGGAGCTGTTTTTT
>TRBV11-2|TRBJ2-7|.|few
CASSLGPLSYEQYF
TGTGCCAGCAGCTTAGGTCCACTCTCCTACGAGCAGTACTTC
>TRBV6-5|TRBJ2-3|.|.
CASSYMWGGYTDTQYF
TGTGCCAGCAGTTACATGTGGGGAGGCTACACAGATACGCAGTATTTT
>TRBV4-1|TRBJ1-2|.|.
CASSQGTANYGYTF
TGCGCCAGCAGCCAAGGGACAGCTAACTATGGCTACACCTTC
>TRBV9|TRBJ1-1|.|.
CASSVYGDFDTEAFF
TGTGCCAGCAGCGTATATGGGGACTTCGACACTGAAGCTTTCTTT
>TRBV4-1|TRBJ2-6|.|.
CASSIEVSGANVLTF
TGCGCCAGCAGCATAGAGGTCTCTGGGGCCAACGTCCTGACTTTC
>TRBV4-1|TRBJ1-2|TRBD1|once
CASSLLPGTGSYTF
TGCGCCAGCAGCCTTCTCCCGGGGACAGGATCCTACACCTTC
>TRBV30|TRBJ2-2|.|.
CAWSRGNTGELFF
TGTGCCTGGAGTCGGGGGAACACCGGGGAGCTGTTTTTT
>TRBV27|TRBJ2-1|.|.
CATQSDSLIYNEQFF
TGTGCCACCCAATCGGACAGCCTAATCTACAATGAGCAGTTCTTC
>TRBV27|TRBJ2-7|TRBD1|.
CASSKRQGRDEQYF
TGTGCCAGCAGTAAACGACAGGGGAGAGACGAGCAGTACTTC
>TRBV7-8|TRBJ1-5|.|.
CASSLFGGWGGSNQPQHF
TGTGCCAGCAGCTTATTTGGGGGTTGGGGCGGGAGTAATCAGCCCCAGCATTTT
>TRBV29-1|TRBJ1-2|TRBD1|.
CSARGTGDGYTF
TGCAGCGCAAGAGGGACAGGGGATGGCTACACCTTC
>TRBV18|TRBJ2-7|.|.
CASSLQQYSYEQYF
TGTGCCAGCTCACTACAACAGTATTCCTACGAGCAGTACTTC
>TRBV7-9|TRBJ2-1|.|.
CASSLDRTSTEQFF
TGTGCCAGCAGCCTGGACAGGACTAGCACTGAGCAGTTCTTC
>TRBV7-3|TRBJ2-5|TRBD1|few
CASSSGTGPSTQYF
TGTGCCAGCAGCTCCGGGACAGGTCCATCAACCCAGTACTTC
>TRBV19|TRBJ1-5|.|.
CASTYGNSNQPQHF
TGTGCCAGTACCTACGGGAATAGCAATCAGCCCCAGCATTTT
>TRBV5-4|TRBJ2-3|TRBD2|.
CASSSGTSGRASDTQYF
TGTGCCAGCAGCTCCGGGACTAGCGGGAGGGCTTCAGATACGCAGTATTTT
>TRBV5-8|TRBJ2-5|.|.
CASSLGRGYQETQYF
TGTGCCAGCAGCTTAGGCAGGGGATACCAAGAGACCCAGTACTTC
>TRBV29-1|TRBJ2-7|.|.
CSVVEGSHEQYF
TGCAGCGTTGTAGAGGGCAGCCACGAGCAGTACTTC
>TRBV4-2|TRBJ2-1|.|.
CASSQGGSYNEQFF
TGTGCCAGCAGCCAGGGGGGCTCCTACAATGAGCAGTTCTTC
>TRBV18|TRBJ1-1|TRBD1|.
CASSTGQGVNTEAFF
TGTGCCAGCTCAACCGGACAGGGGGTGAACACTGAAGCTTTCTTT
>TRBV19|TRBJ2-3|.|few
CASSISRVLPDTQYF
TGTGCCAGTAGTATTTCGAGGGTGTTGCCAGATACGCAGTATTTT
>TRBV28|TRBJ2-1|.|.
CASSDPGLSRGEQFF
TGTGCCAGCAGCGATCCGGGACTCTCGAGAGGGGAGCAGTTCTTC
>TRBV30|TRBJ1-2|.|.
CAWSPRGYGYTF
TGTGCCTGGAGCCCTCGCGGCTATGGCTACACCTTC
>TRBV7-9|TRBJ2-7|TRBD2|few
CASSRIPGGGYEQYF
TGTGCCAGCAGCCGTATCCCCGGGGGGGGGTACGAGCAGTACTTC
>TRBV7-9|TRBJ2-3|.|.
CASSFNLRTDTQYF
TGTGCCAGCAGCTTTAACTTACGCACAGATACGCAGTATTTT